What follows describes a single TCR beta chain. This clonotype has ten or more counts. It lacks a known antigen. Base qualities were left out, and no much larger clone turns up one base away. The sample originates from a study of regulatory T cells in long-lasting Graves disease (dated by TCRdb to the early 2020s). About the full investigation: Persistent Graves' disease was defined as persistently positive TSH receptor autoantibodies together with antithyroid drug treatment for over 5 years. Peripheral blood TCR sequencing and RNA sequencing compared persistent Graves' disease patients with newly diagnosed Graves' disease patients. The study was conducted in China and was registered as a clinical trial. A total of 35 or so samples were covered by TCR sequencing, comprising some 13 persistent and around 20 newly diagnosed Graves' disease patients. Antithyroid drugs had been taken for 8.5 to 13 years on average by persistent Graves' disease patients in the clinical cohort.

Cut back by 5 bases and 1 base, the V and J ends lie 11 bases apart. Including the terminal cysteine and phenylalanine, the CDR3 comprises 14 residues. The read is trimmed to its CDR3 DNA, 42 bases read in frame from base 1. CDR1 and CDR2 were assigned from the germline V gene as MDHEN and SYDVKM. The intended sense of this specimen's time point label: persistent/refractory GD, antithyroid drugs over 5 years with positive TRAb. RNA was extracted from PBMCs in TRIzol for both TCR sequencing and RNA sequencing. Graves' disease was diagnosed according to American Thyroid Association guidelines. Recruitment of patients was carried out at an endocrinology department in Xi'an, China. Each patient gave about 9.1 milliliters of peripheral blood, collected in an EDTA anticoagulant tube. Ficoll Paque Plus density gradient separation was used to isolate PBMCs, and no further T cell sorting was performed. An Agilent 2100 Bioanalyzer and agarose gel were used to assess RNA quality, and a NanoDrop 2000 was used to measure RNA concentration.

The library was obtained by multiplex PCR. Data came from an Illumina HiSeq 4000. CDR3 regions were amplified by Arm-PCR with iRepertoire HTBI primers to construct TCR beta libraries. Gel purification was performed on PCR products prior to sequencing. Under the source paper's analysis protocol: Gene usage analysis of CDR3 amino acid clonotypes used the 62 TRBV and around 13 TRBJ segments found across samples. COPE and FqMerger were used to merge the filtered high-quality paired reads into contigs. BLAST was used to align contigs to IMGT TRBV, TRBD and TRBJ reference genes, with CDR3 defined following IMGT. Any clonotype with a frequency above 0.1% was counted as a highly expanded clone. Repertoire diversity was measured by Shannon entropy, and V-J evenness by the Gini coefficient. Public clonotypes were defined as clonotypes shared by more than one individual. The public reads were reprocessed in TCRdb via fastp at Q25 and MiXCR, keeping in-frame beta chains. Each entry is one CDR3 protein sequence, shown with its most common DNA and genes. The V and J calls follow TCRdb's processing rather than the paper's. The sample table shows around 450,000 distinct CDR3 sequences, and 20% to 25% are seen once. The ten largest clones represent roughly 7% of the sample.

The study at large found these results: The authors acknowledged the small sample size as a limitation that may reduce accuracy. Lower TCR Shannon entropy and fewer highly expanded clones were observed in persistent Graves' disease patients than in newly diagnosed patients, which suggested clonal expansion. Persistent patients shared more public clonotypes among themselves (2,741) than newly diagnosed patients did (more than 950). Because the primary lesion, thyroid tissue, could not be accessed, the study looked at peripheral blood alone. Sequencing and analysis were limited to the TCR beta chain. TRBV28, TRBJ1-2 and TRBJ2-5 were preferentially used in persistent disease, while TRBV20-1 and TRBJ2-1 were favored in newly diagnosed disease.

The rearrangement combines TRBV28 with TRBJ1-1, with the D gene uncertain. The clonotype comes from a female donor with Graves disease. The source was peripheral blood mononuclear cells (PBMCs), collected when the disease was refractory, from a patient treated with antithyroid drugs. In nucleotide form, the sequence is TGTGCCAGCAGTCCGCCCCTTGGGAACACTGAAGCTTTCTTT. Its coded protein is CASSPPLGNTEAFF. With the portions outside the CDR3 filled from the reference TRBV28 and TRBJ1-1 genes, the complete variable region becomes DVKVTQSSRYLVKRTGEKVFLECVQDMDHENMFWYRQDPGLGLRLIYFSYDVKMKEKGDIPEGYSVSREKKERFSLILESASTNQTSMYLCASSPPLGNTEAFFGQGTRLTVV.